This T cell receptor (beta chain) was captured by sequencing in a study of blood T cell repertoires in COVID-19. Study-wide context: COVID-19 samples collected from the United States, Italy and Spain covered acute and convalescent phases. The cDNA or gDNA used as material had been derived from T cells, B-cell-depleted T cells, or PBMCs.

Germline assignment: CDR1 SQVTM and CDR2 ANQGSEA. CDR3 length equals 15 residues. The V end lost 7 bases, the J end lost 3 bases, and 22 bases lay between the germline ends. Study processing details: Estimates of nucleated cell counts were drawn from the amplification of reference gene primers. Repertoires were generated with immunoSEQ multiplex PCR, while TCRdb's copy carries only in-frame clones and drops some. The DNA was the basis for D and trimming; V, J and clone size are from that table. The sample includes 150,000 or so clones, around 87% seen only once; the top ten take about 9.3%. The Seattle site enrolled patients during active infection and followed them longitudinally.

This clonotype originated in a woman in her seventies with COVID-19, enrolled during active disease. Sequencing was done on a sample of peripheral blood. This rearrangement joins TRBV29-1 to TRBJ2-7; tentatively, D is TRBD1 (5 bases). CDR3 region: CSAQRVQGRNYEQYF. The CDR3 DNA is TGCAGCGCACAAAGGGTGCAGGGCCGCAACTACGAGCAGTACTTC.